These 13 T cell receptor beta chains were sequenced from one sample in a study of monozygotic twins with inflammatory bowel disease. TCRdb reprocessed the 5' RACE reads; each CDR3 protein has one entry and no DNA is given. The sample table sets out roughly 160,000 distinct CDR3 sequences. Sequences were obtained from blood. The receptors here all came from a human donor with ulcerative colitis or Crohn's disease, or a healthy co-twin of an affected twin (not recorded which).

The chain is built from TRBV6-5 and TRBJ2-7; with no DNA, the TCRdb D assignment of TRBD1 cannot be verified. CDR1 MNHEY and CDR2 SVGAGI come from the germline V gene. The CDR3 has 17 amino acids. CDR3 protein: CASSPYPSGTGGYEQYF.

The chain carries TRBV5-1 and TRBJ2-1; TCRdb proposes TRBD2, but this gene call is untestable without DNA. This CDR3 is built from 14 residues. The germline V gene encodes CDR1 SGHRS and CDR2 YFSETQ. CDR3 amino acids: CASSLGEGSNEQFF.

V and J are TRBV14 and TRBJ2-5. Germline V gene sequence: CDR1 SGHDN, CDR2 FVKESK. The CDR3 is made up of 13 amino acids. CDR3 protein: CASSQQIQETQYF. The entire variable domain, with the rest obtained from reference TRBV14 and TRBJ2-5, is as follows: EAGVTQFPSHSVIEKGQTVTLRCDPISGHDNLYWYRRVMGKEIKFLLHFVKESKQDESGMPNNRFLAERTGGTYSTLKVQPAELEDSGVYFCASSQQIQETQYFGPGTRLLVL.

The chain employs TRBV27 and TRBJ2-3; TCRdb's D gene call, TRBD1, goes unchecked for lack of DNA. Germline CDR1 is MNHEY and CDR2 is SMNVEV (reference sequence). This CDR3 is built from 16 residues. The CDR3 loop is CASSLVWGQGADTQYF.

This chain uses TRBV6-1 with TRBJ1-5. Per the germline V gene, CDR1 is MNHNS and CDR2 is SASEGT. This CDR3 region has 14 residues. The CDR3: CASSQAGDNQPQHF.

The chain couples TRBV3-1 to TRBJ2-7. Germline CDR1 reads LGHDT; CDR2 reads YNNKEL (reference sequence). The CDR3 has 14 amino acids. CDR3 amino acids: CASSQDASWYEQYF.

The rearrangement uses TRBV5-1 and TRBJ2-3; the TCRdb D gene call, TRBD2, has no DNA to confirm it. The CDR3 is 15 residues long. The germline gives CDR1 SGHRS, CDR2 YFSETQ. The CDR3 protein is CASSGGGTSTDTQYF.

V gene TRBV5-4 combines with J gene TRBJ1-5. The germline V gene has CDR1 SGHNT and CDR2 YYREEE (reference sequence). This CDR3 has 15 residues. CDR3 protein: CASSFGGGRGQPQHF. Using reference TRBV5-4 and TRBJ1-5 for the parts outside the CDR3, the full variable domain is ETGVTQSPTHLIKTRGQQVTLRCSSQSGHNTVSWYQQALGQGPQFIFQYYREEENGRGNFPPRFSGLQFPNYSSELNVNALELDDSALYLCASSFGGGRGQPQHFGDGTRLSIL.

The CDR3 region is CASSSSTGNNEKLFF. The genes are TRBV5-4 and TRBJ1-4. The CDR3 loop spans 15 amino acids. CDR1 is SGHNT and CDR2 is YYREEE in the germline V gene (reference sequence).

The chain couples TRBV12-3 or TRBV12-4 to TRBJ1-1. This CDR3 is 15 amino acids long. CDR3 region: CASSSLARLNTEAFF.

The chain combines TRBV7-2 with TRBJ2-5; TCRdb selects TRBD1, and the lack of DNA leaves this call unchecked. This CDR3 comprises 15 residues. Germline CDR1 reads SGHTA; CDR2 reads FQGNSA. This CDR3 is CASSDSPFGGETQYF.

This sequence joins TRBV25-1 and TRBJ2-7; TCRdb returns TRBD1, unconfirmable since there is no DNA. This CDR3 is 16 amino acids long. From germline, CDR1 is MGHDK and CDR2 SYGVNS. CDR3: CASSDNPVRSSYEQYF.

The CDR3 sequence is CASSKGLAGGLLYEQYF. The chain couples TRBV5-1 to TRBJ2-7; absent DNA, TCRdb's TRBD2 call cannot be checked. The CDR3 loop spans 17 amino acids. Germline values: CDR1 SGHRS, CDR2 YFSETQ.